This T cell receptor beta chain was identified during a study of immune evolution from preneoplasia to lung adenocarcinoma (dated by TCRdb to the early 2020s). Background on the whole study: No AAH lesions showed HLA loss of heterozygosity, compared with roughly 7% of AIS, less than 18% of MIA and around a third of ADC lesions. Immune contexture across lung adenocarcinoma precursors and invasive adenocarcinoma was profiled using immune gene expression, TCR sequencing and multiplex immunofluorescence. In total, the cohort included 50 to 65 patients with pulmonary nodules, all of whom underwent surgical resection. POLYSOLVER was used to infer Class I HLA alleles from exome data, while LOHHLA was used to detect allele-specific HLA loss. The study reported that fewer than 120 samples were used for TCR sequencing. A total of about 56 patients contributed TCR sequencing data. The immune data were integrated with whole exome sequencing and methylation data obtained from the same cohort of nodules. The sample size was set by how many specimens were available, not by a prior power calculation. Resected precursor lesions (AAH, AIS, MIA) and invasive adenocarcinomas were compared with paired morphologically normal lung tissue. Points the paper makes about the study in general: Because all patients came from Japan and China, whether the findings apply to Western populations was uncertain. Compared with EGFR-mutant or double wild-type lesions, KRAS-mutant nodules had the highest T cell clonality. Normal lung had the highest top T cell clone frequencies, which appeared to decline progressively from AAH through AIS, MIA and invasive adenocarcinoma. Clonality was highest in normal lung, while later-stage lesions appeared to have lower clonality but higher T cell density and diversity. The findings rested on association rather than direct causation, and larger cohorts with long-term follow-up and longitudinal biopsies were considered necessary.

The immunoSEQ hsTCRbeta Kit was used to sequence TCR beta CDR3 regions from DNA. The paper's data handling went like this. The ImmunoSEQ Analyzer was used to analyse the TCR sequencing data. T cell clonality was defined as 1 minus Pielou's evenness computed on productive rearrangements. T cell diversity was measured with the inverse Simpson index on productive templates. T cell density was expressed as TCR beta template counts normalized to usable DNA, with usable DNA estimated by amplifying and sequencing housekeeping genes. Two-sided Kruskal-Wallis tests were used to compare TCR metrics across histologic stages. This immuneACCESS table, as held by TCRdb, lists in-frame sequences with V and J called but not all clones. Of the missing ones, under half trace to an unresolved V gene in checked studies; the others have no known cause. V, J and clone size are taken as reported in that table, and D and trimming were inferred from the DNA itself. The sample includes some 9,100 clones, with around 80% observed a single time. Less than 8.5% of the sample comes from the top ten.

The patients had resection in Japan or China between the mid-2010s and the late 2010s. Two lung cancer pathologists independently reviewed H&E slides to confirm the histologic diagnosis of every case. Macro-dissection after pathologic assessment enriched premalignant or tumor cells for nucleic acid extraction. The AllPrep DNA/RNA FFPE Kit was used to isolate DNA from FFPE tissue. A distance of 15 bases separates the germline ends of V and J, which lose 8 bases and 2 bases respectively. The CDR3 goes from the cysteine to the phenylalanine over 15 residues. This entry keeps only the CDR3 DNA: 45 bases, framed from base 1. According to the germline V gene, CDR1 reads MNHEY and CDR2 reads SVGAGI. This clone was recorded a few times. The specificity of this receptor is unknown. No much larger clone is present one base from it, and per-base qualities are unavailable.

The source is a person between 55 and 80 years old with lung adenocarcinoma. The V gene is TRBV6-5 and the J gene is TRBJ2-2; the D segment cannot be called with confidence. Sequenced: FFPE lung adenocarcinoma in situ tissue. The sample's cell subset or site label, in plain terms: preinvasive adenocarcinoma in situ (AIS). The DNA reads as follows: TGTGCCAGCCGTCAATCTGCAGCTAACACCGGGGAGCTGTTTTTT. Its translation is CASRQSAANTGELFF.